This entry features one T cell receptor (beta chain) sequence. Its cognate antigen is unknown. Researchers built TCR beta cDNA using 5'RACE template switching with UMIs. TCRdb reworked the 5' RACE reads into one entry per CDR3 protein, no DNA. The sample shows around 260,000 distinct CDR3 sequences, and roughly 4.2% sits with its ten largest clones. This sample was included in a study of T cells expressing NK-cell markers. Looking at the study overall: Seven sequenced donors out of eight were HCMV-seropositive, one seronegative.

Whole-study results and caveats: CD8+ T cells in 5 or 6 donors included dominant NKG2C+ clonotypes at roughly 1.0-8%. Whether expanded NKG2C+ T cell clones recognized HCMV stayed uncertain.

The V gene's germline CDR1 is DFQATT and CDR2 SNEGSKA (reference sequence). This CDR3 contains 13 residues. Sequencing was done on a sample of blood T cells: a sorted CD56 or NKG2C T cell subset, CD4+ or CD8+ T cells, or bulk PBMC T cells (not recorded which). V usage is TRBV20-1 and J usage is TRBJ2-1; the D gene TCRdb calls, TRBD1, cannot be checked with no DNA. The clonotype was recovered from a woman between 18 and 75 years old in good health. The CDR3 loop reads CSAWRGGRNEQFF.